The entry that follows covers one TCR beta chain sequence. The record originates from a study of T cell changes during pregnancy in multiple sclerosis. Germline V gives CDR1 SGDLS, CDR2 YYNGEE. The CDR3 sequence is 13 residues long. V shed 0 bases and J shed 4 bases, with 5 bases lying between them. The data were produced by immunoSEQ multiplex PCR, yet TCRdb's version contains in-frame clones alone and is incomplete. This table holds more than 85,000 clones, just over 90% found once. The sequence came from a female donor in good health, enrolled as a control in a pregnancy study. This sample comprised peripheral blood, obtained in the third trimester of pregnancy. V is TRBV9 and J is TRBJ1-5; the D is unclear. The CDR3 coding sequence is TGTGCCAGCAGCGTAGGCCTAAATCAGCCCCAGCATTTT. This sequence encodes CASSVGLNQPQHF.